This TCR beta chain was recovered during a study of control samples from healthy donors and cancer patients (dated by TCRdb to about 2020). In regard to this clone: The antigen it binds to is not known. No per-base quality is available; no much larger clone lies one base away.

The library was generated by the immunoSEQ multiplex PCR assay. Entries here come from immuneACCESS through TCRdb and include only in-frame sequences with V and J called. Some clones fail to appear in such tables; in the studies checked, an unresolved V gene covers under half of the shortfall, and the cause of the remainder is unknown. The sample table records 76,000 or so clones; about nine tenths of these occur just once. The ten largest clones add up to 9.5% of the sample. The V end loses 3 bases and the J end loses 3 bases, and a stretch of 8 bases separates them. The CDR3 has 14 amino acids, counting the end cysteine and phenylalanine. The entry retains the CDR3 DNA only, 42 bases that are in frame from base 1. The germline V gene (reference sequence) gives CDR1 as SEHNR and CDR2 as FQNEAQ.

The sequence was obtained from a woman aged 50 to 60 with colorectal cancer. In this chain, TRBV7-9 is recombined with TRBJ1-4; perhaps TRBD1 is the D gene, with 5 bases matching. The sequenced sample consisted of PBMCs. The CDR3: CASSFSGPNEKLFF. The sequenced DNA is TGTGCCAGCAGCTTTTCAGGGCCTAATGAAAAACTGTTTTTT.